These T cell receptor beta chains were read from a single sample in a study of identifying expanded T cells in peripheral blood. Generated by immunoSEQ multiplex PCR, the TCRdb table keeps only in-frame clones and is missing some. Among 70,000 or so clones listed, roughly 90% were seen once. The sample consisted of blood. All receptors come from a person aged 18 to 70 in good health. Both conserved end residues are part of each CDR3. Fields, in order: D gene, J gene, V gene, CDR3 DNA, CDR3 protein. A D gene is named only where the DNA matches it firmly.

d_gene: NA
j_gene: TRBJ2-3
v_gene: TRBV14
CDR3nt: TGTGCCAGCAGCCAAATATATACAGATACGCAGTATTTT
CDR3aa: CASSQIYTDTQYF

d_gene: NA
j_gene: TRBJ1-4
v_gene: TRBV4-3
CDR3nt: TGCGCCAGCAGCGCGAACGATCAGGGTCCAACTAATGAAAAACTGTTTTTT
CDR3aa: CASSANDQGPTNEKLFF

d_gene: NA
j_gene: TRBJ2-3
v_gene: TRBV11-2
CDR3nt: TGTGCCAGCAGCTTAGGGACCGGGACCTCAGATACGCAGTATTTT
CDR3aa: CASSLGTGTSDTQYF

d_gene: NA
j_gene: TRBJ2-7
v_gene: TRBV7-2
CDR3nt: TGTGCCAGCAGCATAAGCCCGCTAGCGATGAACGAGCAGTACTTC
CDR3aa: CASSISPLAMNEQYF

d_gene: TRBD2
j_gene: TRBJ2-3
v_gene: TRBV28
CDR3nt: TGTGCCAGCAGTTTGGGGCTAGCGGGAGGAAGTTCGGGCACAGATACGCAGTATTTT
CDR3aa: CASSLGLAGGSSGTDTQYF

d_gene: TRBD1
j_gene: TRBJ2-3
v_gene: TRBV19
CDR3nt: TGTGCCAGTAGTACGAACGACAGGGCTAGCACAGATACGCAGTATTTT
CDR3aa: CASSTNDRASTDTQYF

d_gene: TRBD1
j_gene: TRBJ2-6
v_gene: TRBV7-2
CDR3nt: TGTGCCAGCAGCCGAAATTCATGGACAGGGACCAACGTCCTGACTTTC
CDR3aa: CASSRNSWTGTNVLTF

d_gene: NA
j_gene: TRBJ1-5
v_gene: TRBV10-3
CDR3nt: TGTGCCACCTCACAGGGAAGCAATCAGCCCCAGCATTTT
CDR3aa: CATSQGSNQPQHF

d_gene: NA
j_gene: TRBJ1-6
v_gene: TRBV18
CDR3nt: TGTGCCAGCTCACCGTCGGCACAGTTTATATCACCCCTCCACTTT
CDR3aa: CASSPSAQFISPLHF

d_gene: TRBD1
j_gene: TRBJ2-5
v_gene: TRBV7-7
CDR3nt: TGTGCCAGCAGCTCAGTTGACAGGGGTGAGACCCAGTACTTC
CDR3aa: CASSSVDRGETQYF

d_gene: NA
j_gene: TRBJ2-3
v_gene: TRBV7-2
CDR3nt: TGTGCCAGCAGCCCGGGGGACAGCTTCACAGATACGCAGTATTTT
CDR3aa: CASSPGDSFTDTQYF

d_gene: NA
j_gene: TRBJ1-1
v_gene: TRBV18
CDR3nt: TGTGCCAGCTCACCAGCATCGAACACTGAAGCTTTCTTT
CDR3aa: CASSPASNTEAFF

d_gene: NA
j_gene: TRBJ2-1
v_gene: TRBV6-6
CDR3nt: TGTGCCACCCGGGTGGGGGGCCCAGCGGGGGAGCAGTTCTTC
CDR3aa: CATRVGGPAGEQFF